Shown below are 3 T cell receptor beta chains from a single sample sequenced in a study of early T cells in non-severe SARS-CoV-2 infection. A single record per CDR3 protein comes from TCRdb applying MiXCR to the 5' RACE reads. This sample has about 50,000 distinct CDR3 sequences; approximately 13% occur once, and the top ten carry approximately 10%. Source material: whole blood. The source is an adult who was a healthcare worker with PCR-confirmed SARS-CoV-2 infection or an uninfected control (not recorded which).

This clonotype was counted between two and nine times. The gene calls are TRBV5-1 and TRBJ1-1; D possibly corresponds to TRBD1 (5 bases). V was cut by 0 bases and J by 2 bases, with 8 bases left in between. Germline assignment: CDR1 SGHRS and CDR2 YFSETQ. The CDR3 sequence is 14 residues long. CDR3 region: CASSLAQGNTEAFF. The CDR3 nucleotides are TGCGCCAGCAGCTTGGCCCAGGGAAACACTGAAGCTTTCTTT. The whole variable domain, filled in from reference TRBV5-1 and TRBJ1-1, reads KAGVTQTPRYLIKTRGQQVTLSCSPISGHRSVSWYQQTPGQGLQFLFEYFSETQRNKGNFPGRFSGRQFSNSRSEMNVSTLELGDSALYLCASSLAQGNTEAFFGQGTRLTVV.

This clonotype has ten or more counts. The rearrangement uses TRBV12-3 or TRBV12-4 and TRBJ1-2, with D possibly being TRBD1 (5 bases). The V end was cut by 6 bases, the J end by 5 bases, with 13 bases between. This CDR3 spans 13 amino acids. CDR3 nucleotides: TGTGCCAGCAGCCTCGCAGGGAGGTATGGCTACACCTTC. Translated, it gives CASSLAGRYGYTF.

This clonotype counts as medium-sized. This sequence joins TRBV7-6 and TRBJ2-3; D is perhaps TRBD2 (6 bases). Germline values: CDR1 SGHVS, CDR2 FNYEAQ. Trimming stripped 1 base from V and 4 bases from J, with 6 bases between. This CDR3 region has 13 residues. CDR3 in amino acids: CASSLGRADTQYF. CDR3 in DNA: TGTGCCAGCAGCTTAGGGAGGGCAGATACGCAGTATTTT.